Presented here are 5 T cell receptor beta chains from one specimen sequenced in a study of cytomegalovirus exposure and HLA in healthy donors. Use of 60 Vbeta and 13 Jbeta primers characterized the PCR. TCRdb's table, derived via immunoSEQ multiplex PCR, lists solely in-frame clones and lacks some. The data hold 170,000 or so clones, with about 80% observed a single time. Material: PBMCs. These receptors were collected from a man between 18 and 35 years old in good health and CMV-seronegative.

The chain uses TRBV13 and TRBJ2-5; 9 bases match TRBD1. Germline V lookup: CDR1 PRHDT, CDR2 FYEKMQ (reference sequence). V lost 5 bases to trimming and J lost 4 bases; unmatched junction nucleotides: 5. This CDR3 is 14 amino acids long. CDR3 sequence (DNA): TGTGCCAGCAGCCCCCGACAGGGGGGAGAGACCCAGTACTTC. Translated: CASSPRQGGETQYF.

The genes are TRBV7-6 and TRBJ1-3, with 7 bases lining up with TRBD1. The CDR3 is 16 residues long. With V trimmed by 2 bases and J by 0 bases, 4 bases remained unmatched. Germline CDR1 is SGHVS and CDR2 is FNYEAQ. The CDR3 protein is CASSLRTGNSGNTIYF. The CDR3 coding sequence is TGTGCCAGCAGCTTAAGGACAGGAAACTCTGGAAACACCATATATTTT.

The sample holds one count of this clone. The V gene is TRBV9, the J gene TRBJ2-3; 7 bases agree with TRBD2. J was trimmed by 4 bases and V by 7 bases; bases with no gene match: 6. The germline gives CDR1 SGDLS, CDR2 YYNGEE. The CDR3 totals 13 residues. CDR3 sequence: CASSSGTADTQYF. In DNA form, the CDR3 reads TGTGCCAGCTCGAGCGGGACCGCAGATACGCAGTATTTT.

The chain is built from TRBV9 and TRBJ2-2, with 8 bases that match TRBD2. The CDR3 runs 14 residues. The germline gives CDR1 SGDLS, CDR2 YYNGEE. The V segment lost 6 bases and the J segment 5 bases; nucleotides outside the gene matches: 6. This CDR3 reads CASTSPGGTGELFF. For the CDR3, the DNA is TGTGCCAGCACCTCCCCGGGGGGGACCGGGGAGCTGTTTTTT.

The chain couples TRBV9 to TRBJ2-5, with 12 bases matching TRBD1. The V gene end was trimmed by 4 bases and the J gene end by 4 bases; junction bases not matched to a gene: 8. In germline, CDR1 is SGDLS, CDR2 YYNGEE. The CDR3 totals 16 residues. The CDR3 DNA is TGTGCCAGCAGCCCCCCGGGACAGGGGGCTGCAGAGACCCAGTACTTC. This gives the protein CASSPPGQGAAETQYF.